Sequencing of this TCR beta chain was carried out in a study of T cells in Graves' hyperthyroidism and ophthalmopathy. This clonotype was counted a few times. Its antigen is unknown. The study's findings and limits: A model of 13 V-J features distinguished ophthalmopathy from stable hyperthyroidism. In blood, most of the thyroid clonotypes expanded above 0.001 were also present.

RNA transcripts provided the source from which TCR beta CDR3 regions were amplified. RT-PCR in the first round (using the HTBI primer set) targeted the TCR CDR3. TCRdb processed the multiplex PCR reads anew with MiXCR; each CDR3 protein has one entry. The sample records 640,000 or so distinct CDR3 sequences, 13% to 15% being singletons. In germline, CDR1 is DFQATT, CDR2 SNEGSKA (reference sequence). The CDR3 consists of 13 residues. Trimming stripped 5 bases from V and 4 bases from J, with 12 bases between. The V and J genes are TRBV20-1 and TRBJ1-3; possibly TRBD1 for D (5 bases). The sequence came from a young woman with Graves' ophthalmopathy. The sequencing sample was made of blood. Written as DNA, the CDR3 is TGCAGTGCTCGCCGGGACGGCGGAAACACCATATATTTT. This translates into CSARRDGGNTIYF.